These 20 T cell receptor beta chains were sequenced from one sample in a study of CD8 T cells in Susac syndrome. Random hexamers were used to reverse transcribe an amount of about 0.45 to 1 ug RNA. TCRdb independently ran MiXCR on the immunoSEQ multiplex PCR reads; one entry per CDR3 protein. The table records just over 150,000 distinct CDR3 sequences, around 95% of them present only once. The specimen was CD8+ T cells from PBMCs. The receptors were gathered from a human donor with multiple sclerosis.

In this sample, this clonotype turned up once. The CDR3 DNA follows: TGCAGTGCGAACCCTCGGGGGGGGAGCTCCTACGAGCAGTACGTC. Its translation is CSANPRGGSSYEQYV. The genes are TRBV20-1 and TRBJ2-7; TRBD2 matches at 8 bases. The CDR3 consists of 15 residues. The junction had 10 bases not matched to a gene; V was cut back by 6 bases and J by 0 bases. Germline values: CDR1 DFQATT, CDR2 SNEGSKA (reference sequence).

V gene TRBV2 combines with J gene TRBJ2-2; D gene uncertain. Germline CDR1 is SNHLY and CDR2 is FYNNEI. V was trimmed by 3 bases and J by 5 bases, leaving 4 bases between them. CDR3 length: 12 residues. The CDR3 is CASSDRTGELFF. The CDR3 DNA sequence: TGTGCCAGCAGTGATCGAACCGGGGAGCTGTTTTTT.

The chain links TRBV30 to TRBJ2-7, with D perhaps matching TRBD1 (5 bases). The length of the CDR3 is 12 residues. V was trimmed by 1 base and J by 2 bases, leaving 6 bases between them. Germline V lookup: CDR1 GTSNPN, CDR2 SVGIG (reference sequence). The CDR3 sequence is CAWSEGTYEQYV. For the CDR3, the DNA is TGTGCCTGGAGTGAGGGGACCTACGAGCAGTACGTC.

CDR3 bases: TGTGCCAGCAGCTTAGGGTCTTGGGACGAGCAGTACTTC. Translation gives CASSLGSWDEQYF. V gene TRBV13 combines with J gene TRBJ2-7; D uncertain. This CDR3 contains 13 residues. Trimming shortened V by 0 bases and J by 5 bases, and 8 bases separated the two germline ends. CDR1 PRHDT and CDR2 FYEKMQ come from the germline V gene (reference sequence). Full variable domain (missing parts from reference TRBV13 and TRBJ2-7): AAGVIQSPRHLIKEKRETATLKCYPIPRHDTVYWYQQGPGQDPQFLISFYEKMQSDKGSIPDRFSAQQFSDYHSELNMSSLELGDSALYFCASSLGSWDEQYFGPGTRLTVT.

On this clonotype itself: One end of the junction is discordant with germline, which a read error may explain. CDR3 amino acids: CASSDRGQGNQPQHF. The CDR3 DNA follows: TGTGCCAGTAGTGATCGGGGGCAAGGCAATCAGCCCCAGCATTTT. The genes are TRBV2 and TRBJ1-5, with D tentatively TRBD1 (6 bases). Germline assignment: CDR1 SNHLY and CDR2 FYNNEI. This CDR3 is 15 amino acids long.

The chain is built from TRBV11-1 and TRBJ1-1; weak D call: TRBD1 (5 bases). Germline V gene data show CDR1 as SGHAT and CDR2 as FQDESV (reference sequence). The CDR3 has 18 amino acids. Trimming removed 5 bases from V and 0 bases from J, with 22 bases in between. CDR3 region: CASSRSARPGRLNTEAFF. The CDR3 DNA is TGTGCCAGCAGCCGATCCGCCCGGCCGGGGCGGTTGAACACTGAAGCTTTCTTT.

The chain couples TRBV29-1 to TRBJ1-1; possibly TRBD1 for D (6 bases). This CDR3 is built from 13 residues. Trimming pared 8 bases from V and 3 bases from J, leaving 16 bases between. CDR1 SQVTM and CDR2 ANQGSEA come from the germline V gene. The DNA of the CDR3 is TGCAGCACACAAAACAGGGTTGACACTGAAGCTTTCTTT. It yields the protein CSTQNRVDTEAFF.

In this sample, this clonotype turned up once. The V call is TRBV7-6, the J call TRBJ2-3; D tentatively reads TRBD1 or TRBD2 (5 bases each). The CDR3 is made up of 13 amino acids. The germline V gene has CDR1 SGHVS and CDR2 FNYEAQ. With 4 bases removed from V and 5 bases from J, the gap between germline ends came to 10 bases. In nucleotides, the CDR3 is TGTGCCAGCAGCTCGGGACCAGAAGATACGCAGTATTTT. Its protein is CASSSGPEDTQYF.

The chain joins TRBV5-6 to TRBJ2-7; D is undetermined. Germline V lookup: CDR1 SGHDT, CDR2 YYEEEE. V was cut by 2 bases and J by 0 bases, with 15 bases left in between. There are 16 residues in the CDR3. The CDR3 nucleotides are TGTGCCAGCAGCTTCTATGGTTGGTCAATCTCCTACGAGCAGTACTTC. It is translated as CASSFYGWSISYEQYF.

The rearrangement links TRBV13 to TRBJ1-2; TRBD1 matches at 8 bases. The CDR3 spans 14 residues. Germline V gives CDR1 PRHDT, CDR2 FYEKMQ (reference sequence). With V trimmed by 5 bases and J by 7 bases, 9 bases remained unmatched. The CDR3 sequence is CASSPRTGRSGYTF. CDR3 coding DNA: TGTGCCAGCAGCCCACGGACAGGGCGGAGTGGCTACACCTTC.

This clonotype was seen a handful of times. DNA of the CDR3: TGTGCCAGCACCACGAACACCGGGGAGCTGTTTTTT. Protein product: CASTTNTGELFF. The rearrangement links TRBV2 to TRBJ2-2, with D unclear. The germline V gene has CDR1 SNHLY and CDR2 FYNNEI. V shed 7 bases and J shed 0 bases, with 3 bases lying between them. CDR3 length equals 12 residues.

The chain is built from TRBV7-9 and TRBJ2-1, with 8 bases lining up with TRBD1. The CDR3 covers 14 residues. Per germline, CDR1 SEHNR and CDR2 FQNEAQ (reference sequence). V lost 3 bases, J lost 10 bases, and 8 bases stayed unmatched. For the CDR3, the DNA is TGTGCCAGCAGCTTGACGGCCCGGGACAGGGAGCAGTTCTTC. Translating gives CASSLTARDREQFF.

The J gene is TRBJ1-2, the V gene TRBV2; the match to TRBD1 covers 8 bases. Trimming at V came to 6 bases and at J to 8 bases, leaving 2 bases not matched to a gene. The CDR3 is made up of 11 amino acids. The germline V gene has CDR1 SNHLY and CDR2 FYNNEI. CDR3 nucleotides: TGTGCCAGCAGGACAGGGGAAGGCTACACCTTC. Amino acids: CASRTGEGYTF.

The rearrangement uses TRBV3-1 and TRBJ1-1; TRBD1 might be the D (5 bases). Germline CDR1 reads LGHDT; CDR2 reads YNNKEL (reference sequence). V lost 0 bases, J lost 1 base, and 6 bases lay in between. The CDR3 spans 14 residues. CDR3 in DNA: TGTGCCAGCAGCCAAGAAGACAGGAACACTGAAGCTTTCTTT. Translation: CASSQEDRNTEAFF.

The genes are TRBV4-1 and TRBJ2-2; either TRBD1 or TRBD2 may supply D (5 bases each). CDR1 is MGHRA and CDR2 is YSYEKL in the germline V gene. Trimming shortened V by 5 bases and J by 4 bases, and 23 bases separated the two germline ends. The length of the CDR3 is 18 residues. The CDR3 region has the DNA TGCGCCAGCAGCGAGCACAACACGGGGCCACGGGGCACCGGGGAGCTGTTTTTT. This translates into CASSEHNTGPRGTGELFF.

The rearrangement uses TRBV9 and TRBJ2-5; D gene uncertain. Trimming removed 0 bases at V and 5 bases at J, with 11 bases between. Germline values: CDR1 SGDLS, CDR2 YYNGEE. This CDR3 contains 14 residues. The CDR3 loop is CASSVEGPEETQYF. The CDR3 DNA reads TGTGCCAGCAGCGTAGAAGGTCCCGAGGAGACCCAGTACTTC.

V gene TRBV27 combines with J gene TRBJ2-3; TRBD2 aligns across 7 bases. Germline V gives CDR1 MNHEY, CDR2 SMNVEV (reference sequence). The V and J ends lost 4 bases and 4 bases, in that order; junction bases with no gene match: 8. The CDR3 length is 15 residues. CDR3 loop: CASSSTRLAPDTQYF. In DNA, the CDR3 is TGTGCCAGCAGTTCCACACGACTAGCTCCAGATACGCAGTATTTT.

The gene calls are TRBV11-2 and TRBJ2-1; tentatively, D is TRBD1 (6 bases). The CDR3 length is 16 residues. The V gene's germline CDR1 is SGHAT and CDR2 FQNNGV. Trimming pared 0 bases from V and 9 bases from J, leaving 18 bases between. For the CDR3, the DNA is TGTGCCAGCAGCTTAGACTCGCCAGGGGCTCGTAGTGAGCAGTTCTTC. Translated: CASSLDSPGARSEQFF.

V and J are TRBV20-1 and TRBJ2-3, with 10 bases aligning to TRBD2. The germline gives CDR1 DFQATT, CDR2 SNEGSKA (reference sequence). J was trimmed by 6 bases and V by 1 base; bases with no gene match: 10. This CDR3 comprises 16 residues. The CDR3 reads CSARGFLAGAPDTQYF. The CDR3 DNA sequence: TGCAGTGCTAGAGGGTTCCTAGCGGGGGCCCCGGATACGCAGTATTTT.

V and J are TRBV18 and TRBJ2-3; 8 bases are a match to TRBD2. Germline V lookup: CDR1 KGHSH, CDR2 LQKENI. CDR3 length: 17 amino acids. Trimming removed 1 base from V and 3 bases from J; junction bases left unmatched: 9. CDR3 region: CASSPRGAGGPTDTQYF. Here the CDR3 DNA reads TGTGCCAGCTCACCACGGGGCGCGGGGGGCCCGACAGATACGCAGTATTTT.